This T cell receptor beta chain is drawn from a study of blood T cell repertoires in COVID-19. Among Cohort 3 donors, those recovered had two negative PCRs, clearance, or symptom resolution. TCRdb's table, derived via immunoSEQ multiplex PCR, lists solely in-frame clones and lacks some. The repertoire holds roughly 330,000 clones, with more than 70% as singletons. V was trimmed by 0 bases and J by 0 bases, leaving 7 bases between them. Germline CDR1 and CDR2: MGHRA and YSYEKL. The CDR3 runs 15 residues. This sequence was found in a woman under 40 who had recovered from COVID-19. V and J are TRBV4-1 and TRBJ2-3, with D possibly matching TRBD1 (6 bases). Source material: PBMCs or T cells enriched from blood (not recorded which). CDR3 DNA sequence: TGCGCCAGCAGCCAAGATGACAGGAGCACAGATACGCAGTATTTT. Translation gives CASSQDDRSTDTQYF.